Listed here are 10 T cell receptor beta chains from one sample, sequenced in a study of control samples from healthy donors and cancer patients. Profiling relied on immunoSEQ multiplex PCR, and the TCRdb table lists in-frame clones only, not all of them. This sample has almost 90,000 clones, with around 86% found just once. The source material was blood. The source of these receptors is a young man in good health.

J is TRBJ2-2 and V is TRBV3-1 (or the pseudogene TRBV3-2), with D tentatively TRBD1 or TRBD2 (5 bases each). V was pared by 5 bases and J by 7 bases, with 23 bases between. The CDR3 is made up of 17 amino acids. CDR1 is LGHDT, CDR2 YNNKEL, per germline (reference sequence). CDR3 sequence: CASSKSGTGTSFGELFF. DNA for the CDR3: TGTGCCAGCAGCAAATCAGGGACGGGCACATCATTCGGGGAGCTGTTTTTT.

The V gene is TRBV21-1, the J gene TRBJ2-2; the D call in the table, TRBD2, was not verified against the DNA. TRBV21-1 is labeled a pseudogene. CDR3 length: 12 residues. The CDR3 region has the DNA TGTGCCAGCAGCTCACGGACCGGGGAGCTGTTTTTT. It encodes CASSSRTGELFF.

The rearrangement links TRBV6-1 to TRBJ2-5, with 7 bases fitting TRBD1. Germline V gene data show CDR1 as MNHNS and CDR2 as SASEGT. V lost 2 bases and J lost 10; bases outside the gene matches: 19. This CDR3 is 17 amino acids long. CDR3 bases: TGTGCCAGCAGTGAAAGGGCCCTGACAGGCCCAGGGGGTAGCCAGTACTTC. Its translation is CASSERALTGPGGSQYF.

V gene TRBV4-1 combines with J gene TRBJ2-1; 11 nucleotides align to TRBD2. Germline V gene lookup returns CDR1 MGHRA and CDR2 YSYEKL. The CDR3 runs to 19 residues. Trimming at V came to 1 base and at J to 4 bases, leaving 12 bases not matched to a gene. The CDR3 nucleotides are TGCGCCAGCAGCCAAGGGGGCCCGTCTAGCGGGGGGAGGTACAATGAGCAGTTCTTC. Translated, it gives CASSQGGPSSGGRYNEQFF.

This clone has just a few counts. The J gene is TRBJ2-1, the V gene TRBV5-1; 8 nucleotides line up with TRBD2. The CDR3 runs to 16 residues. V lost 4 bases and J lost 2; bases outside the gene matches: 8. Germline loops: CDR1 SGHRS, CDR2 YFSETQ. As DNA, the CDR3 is TGCGCCAGCAGCAAAGCCCGCGGGGGGCCCTACAATGAGCAGTTCTTC. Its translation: CASSKARGGPYNEQFF.

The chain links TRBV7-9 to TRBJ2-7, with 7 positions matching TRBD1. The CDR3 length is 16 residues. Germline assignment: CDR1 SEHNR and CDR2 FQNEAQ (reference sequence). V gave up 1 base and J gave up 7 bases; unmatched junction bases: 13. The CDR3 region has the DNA TGTGCCAGCAGCTTAGTGTTAATCGACAGGGTCCAGGAGCAGTACTTC. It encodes CASSLVLIDRVQEQYF.

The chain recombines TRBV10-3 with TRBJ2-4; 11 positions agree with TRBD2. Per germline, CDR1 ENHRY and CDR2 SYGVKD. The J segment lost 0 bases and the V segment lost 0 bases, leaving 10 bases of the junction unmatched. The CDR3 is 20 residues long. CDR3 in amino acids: CAISESLTSGGQLAKNIQYF. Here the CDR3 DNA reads TGTGCCATCAGTGAGTCGCTAACTAGCGGGGGCCAGCTAGCCAAAAACATTCAGTACTTC.

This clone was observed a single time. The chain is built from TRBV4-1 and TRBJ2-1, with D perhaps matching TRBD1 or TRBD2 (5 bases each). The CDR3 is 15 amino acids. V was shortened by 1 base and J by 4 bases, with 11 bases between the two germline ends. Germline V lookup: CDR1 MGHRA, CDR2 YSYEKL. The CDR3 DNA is TGCGCCAGCAGCCAAGTTGTGGGGGAGTACAATGAGCAGTTCTTC. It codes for CASSQVVGEYNEQFF.

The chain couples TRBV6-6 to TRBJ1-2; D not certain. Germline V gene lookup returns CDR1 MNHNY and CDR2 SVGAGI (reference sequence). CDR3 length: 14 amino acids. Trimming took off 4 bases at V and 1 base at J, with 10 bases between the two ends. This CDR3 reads CASSSRAVNYGYTF. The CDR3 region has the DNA TGTGCCAGCAGTTCCCGGGCAGTTAACTATGGCTACACCTTC.

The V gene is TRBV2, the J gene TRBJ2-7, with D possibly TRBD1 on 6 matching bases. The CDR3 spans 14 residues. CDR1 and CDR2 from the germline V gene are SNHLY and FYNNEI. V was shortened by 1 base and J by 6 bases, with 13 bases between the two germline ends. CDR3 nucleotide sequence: TGTGCCAGCAGTGAAGGGTACAGGGACCGCGAGCAGTACTTC. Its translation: CASSEGYRDREQYF. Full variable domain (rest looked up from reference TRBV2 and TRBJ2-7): EPEVTQTPSHQVTQMGQEVILRCVPISNHLYFYWYRQILGQKVEFLVSFYNNEISEKSEIFDDQFSVERPDGSNFTLKIRSTKLEDSAMYFCASSEGYRDREQYFGPGTRLTVT.